This T cell receptor (beta chain) came from a study of blood T cell repertoires in COVID-19. Participants were aged about 18 to 100 years from some 24 US areas. In germline, CDR1 is MDHEN, CDR2 SYDVKM. The CDR3 totals 13 residues. Trimming at V came to 10 bases and at J to 5 bases, leaving 10 bases not matched to a gene. Profiled with immunoSEQ multiplex PCR; TCRdb holds only in-frame clones, not every one. The sample includes roughly 360,000 clones, around 87% seen only once; the top ten take about 1.5%. What was sequenced was PBMCs or T cells enriched from blood (not recorded which). The TCR sequence derives from a young man who had recovered from COVID-19. The chain joins TRBV28 to TRBJ2-7; 8 positions agree with TRBD1. In DNA form, the CDR3 reads TGTGCCATTCTGCCCGGGACAGGCCACGAGCAGTACTTC. Encoded protein: CAILPGTGHEQYF.